The clone carrying this T cell receptor (beta chain) was recorded a few times. Its antigen is unknown. Positively selected for CCR7, the CD45RO-negative cells used as naive CD8 cells excluded terminally differentiated effector memory CD45RA+ cells. Each of the donors was a healthy adult who was HIV-negative and had not had a recent acute infection or vaccination. This sample was included in a study of shared clonotypes between healthy human individuals. Findings of the study overall: A handful of donors held around 5% of naive CD4 clonotypes in common.

Assay execution took place at the deep level. Data came from immunoSEQ multiplex PCR; TCRdb stores just in-frame clones and leaves some out. In the table there are around 2.1 million clones, roughly 91% of which are singletons. CDR1 is MNHEY and CDR2 is SMNVEV in the germline V gene (reference sequence). The V end was cut by 5 bases, the J end by 10 bases, with 15 bases between. The CDR3 consists of 13 residues. The clonotype originates from a man younger than 35 in good health. Some clones in this sample may be carry-over from other donors' samples. The V call is TRBV27, the J call TRBJ1-3; D unclear. Source material: naive CD8+ T cells from PBMCs. The DNA for the CDR3 is TGTGCCAGCAGTCCCCTAATATCGCCGACCATATATTTT. Its translation is CASSPLISPTIYF.